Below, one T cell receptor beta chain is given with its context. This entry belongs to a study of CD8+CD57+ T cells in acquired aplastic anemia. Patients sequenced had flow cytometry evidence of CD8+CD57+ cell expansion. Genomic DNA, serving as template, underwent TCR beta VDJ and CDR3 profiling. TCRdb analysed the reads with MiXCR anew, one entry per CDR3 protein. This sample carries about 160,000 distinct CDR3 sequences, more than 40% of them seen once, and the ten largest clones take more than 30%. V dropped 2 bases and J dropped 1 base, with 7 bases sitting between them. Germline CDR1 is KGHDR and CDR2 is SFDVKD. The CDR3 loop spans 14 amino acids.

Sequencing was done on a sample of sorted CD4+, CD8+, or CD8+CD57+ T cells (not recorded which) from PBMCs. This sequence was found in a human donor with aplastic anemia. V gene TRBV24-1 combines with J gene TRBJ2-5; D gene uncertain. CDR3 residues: CATSDSAAQETQYF. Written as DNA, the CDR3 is TGTGCCACCAGTGATTCTGCGGCCCAAGAGACCCAGTACTTC.